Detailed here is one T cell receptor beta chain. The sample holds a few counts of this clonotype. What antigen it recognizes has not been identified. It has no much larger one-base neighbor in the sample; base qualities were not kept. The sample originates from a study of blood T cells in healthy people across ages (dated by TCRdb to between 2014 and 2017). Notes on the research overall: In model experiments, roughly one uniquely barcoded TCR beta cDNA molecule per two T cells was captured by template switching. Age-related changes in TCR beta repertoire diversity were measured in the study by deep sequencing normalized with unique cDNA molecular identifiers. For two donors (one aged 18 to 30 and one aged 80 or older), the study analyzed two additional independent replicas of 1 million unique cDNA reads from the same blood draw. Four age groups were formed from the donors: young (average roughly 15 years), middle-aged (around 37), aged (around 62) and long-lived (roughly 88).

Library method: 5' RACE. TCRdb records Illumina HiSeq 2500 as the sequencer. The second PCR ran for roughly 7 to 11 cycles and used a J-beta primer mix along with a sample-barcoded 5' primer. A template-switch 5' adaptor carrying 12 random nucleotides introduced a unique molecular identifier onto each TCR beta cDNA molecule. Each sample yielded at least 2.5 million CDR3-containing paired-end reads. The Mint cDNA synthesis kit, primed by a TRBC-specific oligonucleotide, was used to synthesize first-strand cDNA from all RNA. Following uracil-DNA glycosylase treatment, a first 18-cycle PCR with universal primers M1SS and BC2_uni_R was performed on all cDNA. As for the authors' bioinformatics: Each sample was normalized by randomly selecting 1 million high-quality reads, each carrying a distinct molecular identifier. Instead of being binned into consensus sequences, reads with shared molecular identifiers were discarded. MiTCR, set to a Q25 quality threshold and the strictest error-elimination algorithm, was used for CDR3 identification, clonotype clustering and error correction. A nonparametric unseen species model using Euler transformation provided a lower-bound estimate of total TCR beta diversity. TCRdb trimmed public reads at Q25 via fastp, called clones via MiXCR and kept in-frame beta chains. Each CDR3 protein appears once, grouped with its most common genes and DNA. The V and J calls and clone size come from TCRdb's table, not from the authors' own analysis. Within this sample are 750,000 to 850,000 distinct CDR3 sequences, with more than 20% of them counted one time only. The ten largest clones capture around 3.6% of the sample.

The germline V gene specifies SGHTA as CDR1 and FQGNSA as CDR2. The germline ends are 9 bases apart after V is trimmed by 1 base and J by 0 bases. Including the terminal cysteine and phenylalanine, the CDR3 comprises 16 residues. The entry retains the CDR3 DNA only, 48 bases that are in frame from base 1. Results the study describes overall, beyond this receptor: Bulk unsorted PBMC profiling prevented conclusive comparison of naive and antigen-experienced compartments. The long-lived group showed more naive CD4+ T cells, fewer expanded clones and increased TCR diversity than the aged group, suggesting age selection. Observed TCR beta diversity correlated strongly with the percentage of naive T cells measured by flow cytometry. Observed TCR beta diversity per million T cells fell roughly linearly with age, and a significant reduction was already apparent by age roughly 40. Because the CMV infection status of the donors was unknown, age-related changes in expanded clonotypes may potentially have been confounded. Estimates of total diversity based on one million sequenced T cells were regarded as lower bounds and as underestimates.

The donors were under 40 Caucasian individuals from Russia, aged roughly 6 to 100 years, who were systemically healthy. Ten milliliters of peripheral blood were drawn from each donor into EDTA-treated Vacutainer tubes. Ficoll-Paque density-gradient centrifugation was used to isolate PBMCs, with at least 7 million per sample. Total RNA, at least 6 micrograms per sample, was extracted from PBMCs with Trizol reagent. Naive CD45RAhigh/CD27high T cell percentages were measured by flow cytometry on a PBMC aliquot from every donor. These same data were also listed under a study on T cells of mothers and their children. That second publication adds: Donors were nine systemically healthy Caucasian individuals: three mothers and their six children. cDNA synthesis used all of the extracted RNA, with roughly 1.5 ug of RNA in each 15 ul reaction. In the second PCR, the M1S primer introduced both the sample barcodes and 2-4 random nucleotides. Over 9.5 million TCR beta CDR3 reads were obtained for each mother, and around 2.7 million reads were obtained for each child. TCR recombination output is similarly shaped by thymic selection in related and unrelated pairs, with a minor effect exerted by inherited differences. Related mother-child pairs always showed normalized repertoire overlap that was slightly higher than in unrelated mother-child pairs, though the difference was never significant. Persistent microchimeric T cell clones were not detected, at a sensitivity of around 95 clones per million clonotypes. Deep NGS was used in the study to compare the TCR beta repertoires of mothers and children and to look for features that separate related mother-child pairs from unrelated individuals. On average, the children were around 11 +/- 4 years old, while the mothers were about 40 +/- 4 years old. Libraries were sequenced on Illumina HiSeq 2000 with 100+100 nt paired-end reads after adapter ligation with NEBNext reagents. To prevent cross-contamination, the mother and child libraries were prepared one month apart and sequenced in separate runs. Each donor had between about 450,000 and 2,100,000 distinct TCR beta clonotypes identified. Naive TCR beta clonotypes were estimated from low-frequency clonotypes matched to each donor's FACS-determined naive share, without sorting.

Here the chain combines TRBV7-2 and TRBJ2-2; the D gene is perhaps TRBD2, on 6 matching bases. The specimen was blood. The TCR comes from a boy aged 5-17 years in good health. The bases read TGTGCCAGCAGCTTAGTTGGAGGGGCGAACACCGGGGAGCTGTTTTTT. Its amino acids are CASSLVGGANTGELFF.